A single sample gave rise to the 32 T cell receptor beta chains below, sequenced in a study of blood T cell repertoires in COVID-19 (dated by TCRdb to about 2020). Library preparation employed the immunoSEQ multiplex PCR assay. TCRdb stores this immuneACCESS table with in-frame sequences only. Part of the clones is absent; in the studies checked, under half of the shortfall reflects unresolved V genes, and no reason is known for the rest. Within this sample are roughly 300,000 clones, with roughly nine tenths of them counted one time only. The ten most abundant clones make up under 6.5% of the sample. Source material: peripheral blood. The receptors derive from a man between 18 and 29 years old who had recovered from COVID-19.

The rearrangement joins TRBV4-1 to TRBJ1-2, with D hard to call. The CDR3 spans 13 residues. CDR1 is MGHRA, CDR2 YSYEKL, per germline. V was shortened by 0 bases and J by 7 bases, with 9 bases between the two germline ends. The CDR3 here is CASSQDAFSGYTF. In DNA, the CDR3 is TGCGCCAGCAGCCAAGATGCTTTTAGTGGCTACACCTTC.

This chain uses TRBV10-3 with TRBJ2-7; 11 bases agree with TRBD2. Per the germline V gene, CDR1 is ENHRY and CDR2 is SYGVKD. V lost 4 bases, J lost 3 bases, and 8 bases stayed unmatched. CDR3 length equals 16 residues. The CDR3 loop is CAISAELAGADYEQYF. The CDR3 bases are TGTGCCATCAGTGCAGAACTAGCGGGAGCTGACTACGAGCAGTACTTC.

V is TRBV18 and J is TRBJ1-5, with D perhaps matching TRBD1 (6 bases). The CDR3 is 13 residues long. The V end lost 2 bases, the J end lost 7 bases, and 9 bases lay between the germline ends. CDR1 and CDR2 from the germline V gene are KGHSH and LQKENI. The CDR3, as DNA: TGTGCCAGCTCACCAACAGGGAAACAGCCCCAGCATTTT. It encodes CASSPTGKQPQHF. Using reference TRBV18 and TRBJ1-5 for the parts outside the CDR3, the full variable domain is NAGVMQNPRHLVRRRGQEARLRCSPMKGHSHVYWYRQLPEEGLKFMVYLQKENIIDESGMPKERFSAEFPKEGPSILRIQQVVRGDSAAYFCASSPTGKQPQHFGDGTRLSIL.

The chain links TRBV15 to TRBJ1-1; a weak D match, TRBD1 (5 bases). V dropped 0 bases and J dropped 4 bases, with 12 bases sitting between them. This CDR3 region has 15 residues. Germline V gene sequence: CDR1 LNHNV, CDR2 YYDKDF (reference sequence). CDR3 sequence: CATSRDQGSGTEAFF. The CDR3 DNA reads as TGTGCCACCAGCAGAGATCAGGGTAGCGGCACTGAAGCTTTCTTT. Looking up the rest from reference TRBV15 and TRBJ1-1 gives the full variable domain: DAMVIQNPRYQVTQFGKPVTLSCSQTLNHNVMYWYQQKSSQAPKLLFHYYDKDFNNEADTPDNFQSRRPNTSFCFLDIRSPGLGDTAMYLCATSRDQGSGTEAFFGQGTRLTVV.

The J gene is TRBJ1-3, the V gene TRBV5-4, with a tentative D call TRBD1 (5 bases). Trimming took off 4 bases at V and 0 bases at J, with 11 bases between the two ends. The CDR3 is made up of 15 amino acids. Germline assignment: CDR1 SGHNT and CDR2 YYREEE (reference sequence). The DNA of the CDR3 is TGTGCCAGCAGCCAGGACACTTACTCTGGAAACACCATATATTTT. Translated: CASSQDTYSGNTIYF.

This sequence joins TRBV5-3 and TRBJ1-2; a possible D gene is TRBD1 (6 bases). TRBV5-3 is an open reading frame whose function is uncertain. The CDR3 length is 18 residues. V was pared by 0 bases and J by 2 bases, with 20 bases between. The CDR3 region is CARSLAFKCCDRNYGYTF. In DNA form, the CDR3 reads TGTGCCAGAAGCTTGGCCTTCAAATGCTGCGACAGGAACTATGGCTACACCTTC.

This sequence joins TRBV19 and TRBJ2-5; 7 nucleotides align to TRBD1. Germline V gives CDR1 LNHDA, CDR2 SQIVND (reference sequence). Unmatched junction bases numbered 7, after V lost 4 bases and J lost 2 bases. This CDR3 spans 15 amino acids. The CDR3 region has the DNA TGTGCCAGTAGTAGTTCAGGGGGTCTACAAGAGACCCAGTACTTC. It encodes CASSSSGGLQETQYF.

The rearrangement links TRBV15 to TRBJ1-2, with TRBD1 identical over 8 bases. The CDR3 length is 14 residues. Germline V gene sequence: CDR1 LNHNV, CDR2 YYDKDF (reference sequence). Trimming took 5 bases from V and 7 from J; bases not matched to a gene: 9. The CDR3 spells CATSPTGEAGGYTF. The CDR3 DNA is TGTGCCACCAGCCCGACAGGGGAAGCCGGTGGCTACACCTTC.

The CDR3 spells CASSLTGLSETQYF. DNA of the CDR3: TGTGCCAGCAGCTTGACAGGTCTTAGTGAGACCCAGTACTTC. The V call is TRBV2, the J call TRBJ2-5; the D gene is possibly TRBD1 (6 bases). The CDR3 is 14 amino acids. CDR1 is SNHLY and CDR2 is FYNNEI in the germline V gene. Trimming took off 6 bases at V and 5 bases at J, with 16 bases between the two ends. Full variable domain (missing parts from reference TRBV2 and TRBJ2-5): EPEVTQTPSHQVTQMGQEVILRCVPISNHLYFYWYRQILGQKVEFLVSFYNNEISEKSEIFDDQFSVERPDGSNFTLKIRSTKLEDSAMYFCASSLTGLSETQYFGPGTRLLVL.

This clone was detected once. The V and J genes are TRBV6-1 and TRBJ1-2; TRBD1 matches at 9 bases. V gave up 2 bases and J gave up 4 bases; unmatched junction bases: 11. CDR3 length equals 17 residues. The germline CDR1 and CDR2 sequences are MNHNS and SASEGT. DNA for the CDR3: TGTGCCAGCAGTGAAAGGCCCCCGGGACAGGGCCTCTATGGCTACACCTTC. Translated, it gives CASSERPPGQGLYGYTF.

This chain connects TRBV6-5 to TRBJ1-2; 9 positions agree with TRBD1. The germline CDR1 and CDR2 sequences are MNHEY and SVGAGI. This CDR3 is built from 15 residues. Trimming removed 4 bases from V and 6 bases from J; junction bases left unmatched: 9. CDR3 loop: CASSSPGQGRDGYTF. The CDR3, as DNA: TGTGCCAGCAGTTCCCCGGGACAGGGAAGGGATGGCTACACCTTC.

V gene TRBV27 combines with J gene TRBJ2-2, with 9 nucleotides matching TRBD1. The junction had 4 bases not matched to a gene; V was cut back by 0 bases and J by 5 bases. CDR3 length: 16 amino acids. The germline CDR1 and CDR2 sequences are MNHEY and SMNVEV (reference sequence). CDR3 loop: CASSLSGQGWTGELFF. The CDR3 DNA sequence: TGTGCCAGCAGTTTATCGGGACAGGGATGGACCGGGGAGCTGTTTTTT.

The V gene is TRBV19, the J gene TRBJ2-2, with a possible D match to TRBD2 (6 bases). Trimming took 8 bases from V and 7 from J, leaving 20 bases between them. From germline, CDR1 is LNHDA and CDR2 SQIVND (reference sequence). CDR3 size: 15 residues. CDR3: CASLSRGRGIGELFF. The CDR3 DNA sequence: TGTGCCAGTCTTTCACGGGGCCGCGGGATCGGGGAGCTGTTTTTT.

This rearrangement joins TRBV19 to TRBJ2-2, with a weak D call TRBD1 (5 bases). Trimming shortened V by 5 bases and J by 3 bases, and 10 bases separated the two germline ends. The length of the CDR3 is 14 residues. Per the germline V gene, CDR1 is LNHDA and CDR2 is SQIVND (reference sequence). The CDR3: CASSVDSDTGELFF. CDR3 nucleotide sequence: TGTGCCAGTAGTGTCGACAGCGACACCGGGGAGCTGTTTTTT.

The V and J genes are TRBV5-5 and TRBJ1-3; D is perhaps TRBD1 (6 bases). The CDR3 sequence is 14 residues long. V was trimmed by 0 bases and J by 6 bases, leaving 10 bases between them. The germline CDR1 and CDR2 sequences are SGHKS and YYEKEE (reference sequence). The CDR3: CASSLGRGVNTIYF. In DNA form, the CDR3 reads TGTGCCAGCAGCTTGGGCAGGGGAGTAAACACCATATATTTT.

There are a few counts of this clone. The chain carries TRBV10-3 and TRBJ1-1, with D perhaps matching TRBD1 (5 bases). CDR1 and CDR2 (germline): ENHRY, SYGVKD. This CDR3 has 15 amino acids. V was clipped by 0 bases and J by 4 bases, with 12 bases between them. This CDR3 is CAISESDRGATEAFF. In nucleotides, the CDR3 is TGTGCCATCAGTGAGTCGGACCGCGGGGCCACTGAAGCTTTCTTT.

CDR3 sequence: CASSLGAFYEMQYF. As DNA, the CDR3 is TGTGCCAGCAGCTTAGGGGCCTTCTACGAGATGCAGTACTTC. This rearrangement joins TRBV11-1 to TRBJ2-7; D gene uncertain. There are 14 residues in the CDR3. The germline V and J ends were trimmed by 1 base and 9 bases, with 16 bases remaining between them. Germline V gene sequence: CDR1 SGHAT, CDR2 FQDESV (reference sequence).

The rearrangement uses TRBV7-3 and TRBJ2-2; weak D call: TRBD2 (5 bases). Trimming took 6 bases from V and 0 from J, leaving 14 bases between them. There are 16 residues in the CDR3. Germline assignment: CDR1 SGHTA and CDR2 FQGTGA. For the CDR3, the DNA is TGTGCCAGCAGTCGCCCCGTGGACTCGAACACCGGGGAGCTGTTTTTT. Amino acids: CASSRPVDSNTGELFF.

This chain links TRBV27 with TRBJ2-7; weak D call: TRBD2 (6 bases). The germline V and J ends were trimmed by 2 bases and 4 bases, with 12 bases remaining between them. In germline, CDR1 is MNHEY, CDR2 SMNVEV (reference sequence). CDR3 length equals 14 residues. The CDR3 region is CASSLGPGRYEQYF. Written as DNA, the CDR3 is TGTGCCAGCAGTTTAGGTCCAGGGAGGTACGAGCAGTACTTC.

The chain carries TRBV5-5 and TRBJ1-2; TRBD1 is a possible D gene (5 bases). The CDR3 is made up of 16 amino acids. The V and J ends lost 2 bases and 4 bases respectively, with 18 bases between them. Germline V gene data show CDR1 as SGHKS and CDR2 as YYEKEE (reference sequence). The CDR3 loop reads CASSFSPPGSSYGYTF. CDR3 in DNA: TGTGCCAGCAGCTTTTCCCCACCAGGGTCTTCCTATGGCTACACCTTC.

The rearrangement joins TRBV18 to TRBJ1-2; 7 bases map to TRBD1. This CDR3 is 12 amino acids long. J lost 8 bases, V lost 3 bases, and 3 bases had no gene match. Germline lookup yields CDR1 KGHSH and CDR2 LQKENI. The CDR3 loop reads CASSPTGEGYTF. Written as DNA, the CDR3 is TGTGCCAGCTCACCTACAGGGGAAGGCTACACCTTC. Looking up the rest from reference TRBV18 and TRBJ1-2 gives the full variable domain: NAGVMQNPRHLVRRRGQEARLRCSPMKGHSHVYWYRQLPEEGLKFMVYLQKENIIDESGMPKERFSAEFPKEGPSILRIQQVVRGDSAAYFCASSPTGEGYTFGSGTRLTVV.

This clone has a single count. The CDR3 loop is CASSLDRGINQPQHF. The CDR3, as DNA: TGCGCCAGCAGCTTGGACAGGGGGATAAATCAGCCCCAGCATTTT. This rearrangement joins TRBV5-1 to TRBJ1-5; 8 nucleotides line up with TRBD1. V shed 0 bases and J 4 bases; nucleotides not matched to a gene: 3. This CDR3 has 15 amino acids. Germline V CDR1 and CDR2: SGHRS, YFSETQ.

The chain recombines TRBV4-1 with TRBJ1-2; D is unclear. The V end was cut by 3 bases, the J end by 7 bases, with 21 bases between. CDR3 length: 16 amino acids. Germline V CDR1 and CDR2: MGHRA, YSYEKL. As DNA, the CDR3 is TGCGCCAGCAGCCATCAACCCCAGCACCATCGGGGTGGCTACACCTTC. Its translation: CASSHQPQHHRGGYTF.

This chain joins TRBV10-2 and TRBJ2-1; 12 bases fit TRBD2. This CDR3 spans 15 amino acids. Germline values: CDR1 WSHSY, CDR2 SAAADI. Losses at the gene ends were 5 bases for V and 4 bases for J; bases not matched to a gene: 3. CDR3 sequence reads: CASSRTSGTYNEQFF. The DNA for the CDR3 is TGCGCCAGCAGTCGGACTAGCGGGACTTACAATGAGCAGTTCTTC.

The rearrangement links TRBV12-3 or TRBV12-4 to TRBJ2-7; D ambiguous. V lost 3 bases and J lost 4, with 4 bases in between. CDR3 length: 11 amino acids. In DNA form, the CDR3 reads TGTGCCAGCAGTTTTTCATACGAGCAGTACTTC. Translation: CASSFSYEQYF.

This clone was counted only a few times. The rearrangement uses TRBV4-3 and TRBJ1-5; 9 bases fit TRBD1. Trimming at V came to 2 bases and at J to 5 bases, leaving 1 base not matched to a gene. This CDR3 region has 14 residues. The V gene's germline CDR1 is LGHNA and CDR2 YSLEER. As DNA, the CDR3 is TGCGCCAGCAGCCAAAGGACAGGGGATCAGCCCCAGCATTTT. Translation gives CASSQRTGDQPQHF.

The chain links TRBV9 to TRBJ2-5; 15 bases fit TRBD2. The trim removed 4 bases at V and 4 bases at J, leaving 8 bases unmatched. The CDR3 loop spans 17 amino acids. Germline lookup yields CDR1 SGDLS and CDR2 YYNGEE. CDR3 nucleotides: TGTGCCAGCAGCCCTAGGACTAGCGGGGGGGCAGGAGAGACCCAGTACTTC. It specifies CASSPRTSGGAGETQYF.

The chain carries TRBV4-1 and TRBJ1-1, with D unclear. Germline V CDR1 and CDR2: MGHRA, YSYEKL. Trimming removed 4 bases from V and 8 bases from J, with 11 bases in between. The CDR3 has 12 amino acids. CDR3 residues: CASSLGSGEAFF. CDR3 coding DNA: TGCGCCAGCAGCCTTGGGTCCGGGGAAGCTTTCTTT.

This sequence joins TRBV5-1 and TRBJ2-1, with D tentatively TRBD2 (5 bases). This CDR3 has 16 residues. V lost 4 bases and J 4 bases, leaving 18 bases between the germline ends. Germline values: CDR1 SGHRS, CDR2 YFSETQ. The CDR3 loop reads CASSLDPGNSYNEQFF. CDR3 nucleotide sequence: TGCGCCAGCAGCCTCGACCCGGGGAACTCTTACAATGAGCAGTTCTTC.

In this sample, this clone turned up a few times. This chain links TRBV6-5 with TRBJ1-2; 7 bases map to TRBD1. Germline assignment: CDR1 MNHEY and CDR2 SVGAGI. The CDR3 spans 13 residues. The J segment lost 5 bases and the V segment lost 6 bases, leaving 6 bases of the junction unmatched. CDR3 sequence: CASRRGQFYGYTF. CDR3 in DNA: TGTGCCAGCAGAAGGGGACAGTTTTATGGCTACACCTTC.

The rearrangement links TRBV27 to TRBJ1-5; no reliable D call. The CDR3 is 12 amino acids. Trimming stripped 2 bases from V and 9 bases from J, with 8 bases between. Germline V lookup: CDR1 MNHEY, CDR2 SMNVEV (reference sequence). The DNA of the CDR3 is TGTGCCAGCAGTTTACTTCCCCCGCCCCAGCATTTT. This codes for CASSLLPPPQHF.

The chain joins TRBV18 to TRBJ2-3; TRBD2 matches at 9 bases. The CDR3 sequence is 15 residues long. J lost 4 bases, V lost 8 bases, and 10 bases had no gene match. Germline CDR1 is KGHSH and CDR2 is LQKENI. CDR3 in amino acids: CASQIGTSFADTQYF. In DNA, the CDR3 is TGTGCCAGCCAAATAGGGACTAGCTTCGCAGATACGCAGTATTTT.